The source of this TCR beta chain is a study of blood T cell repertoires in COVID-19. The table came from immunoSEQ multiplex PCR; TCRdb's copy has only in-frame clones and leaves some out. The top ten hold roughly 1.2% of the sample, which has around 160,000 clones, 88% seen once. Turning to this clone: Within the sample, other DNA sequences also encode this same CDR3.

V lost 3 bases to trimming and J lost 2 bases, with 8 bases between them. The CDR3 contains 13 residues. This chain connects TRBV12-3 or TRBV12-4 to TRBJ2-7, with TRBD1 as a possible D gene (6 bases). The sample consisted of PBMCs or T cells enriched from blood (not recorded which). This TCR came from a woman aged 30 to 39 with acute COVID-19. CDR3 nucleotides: TGTGCCAGCAGTTTGGCAGGGGCCTACGAGCAGTACTTC. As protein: CASSLAGAYEQYF.